This T cell receptor (beta chain) derives from a study of blood T cell repertoires in COVID-19. This clone came up a few times. Sequenced by immunoSEQ multiplex PCR; TCRdb stores in-frame clones only, minus some. The sample consists of hundreds of thousands of clones, roughly 87% of them appearing once. Deletions cut 5 bases from V and 6 bases from J, with 20 bases between. CDR3 size: 16 residues. Germline CDR1 reads MDHEN; CDR2 reads SYDVKM. Recovery meant two consecutive negative NP/OP PCR tests, professional clearance, or resolved symptoms. This sequence was found in a woman aged 25 to 39 who had recovered from COVID-19. The source material was PBMCs or T cells enriched from blood (not recorded which). The rearrangement uses TRBV28 and TRBJ1-5; D might be TRBD1 (6 bases). The CDR3 DNA is TGTGCCAGCAGTCGACGGGGGGCAGGGGAGAGTCAGCCCCAGCATTTT. Protein sequence: CASSRRGAGESQPQHF.